This is a list of T cell receptor beta chains from one sample in a study of identifying expanded T cells in peripheral blood. Assay: immunoSEQ multiplex PCR; the TCRdb copy retains only in-frame clones and omits some. This sample yields about 81,000 clones, of which 80% to 85% are seen a single time; 20% belongs to the top ten. The specimen sequenced was blood. The receptor set was obtained from a person between 18 and 70 years old in good health. The CDR3 runs from the conserved cysteine through the conserved F or W. D genes are given only for firm matches. Some rows have no size entry. The others give once, few or many, or a class for an expanded clone.

d_call j_call v_call clone_size cdr3_nt cdr3_aa
- TRBJ2-5 TRBV9 few TGTGCCAGCAGCGTTCTACAGGGTGGGAGGGAGACCCAGTACTTC CASSVLQGGRETQYF
- TRBJ2-1 TRBV7-9 - TGTGCCAGCCAGTCTAGCGCAGCTGAGCAGTTCTTC CASQSSAAEQFF
- TRBJ1-4 TRBV9 - TGTGCCAGCAGCGTAGACCCAACTAATGAAAAACTGTTTTTT CASSVDPTNEKLFF
- TRBJ2-5 TRBV28 - TGTGCCAGCAGTTTAGGGTCCTTAGAGACCCAGTACTTC CASSLGSLETQYF
- TRBJ2-7 TRBV11-2 - TGTGCCAGCAGCTTGGGACCCGTATCCGAGCAGTACTTC CASSLGPVSEQYF
- TRBJ1-3 TRBV27 - TGTGCCACCCCTCATTCCGGAAACTCTGGAAACACCATATATTTT CATPHSGNSGNTIYF
- TRBJ1-5 TRBV7-2 - TGTGCCAGCAGCTTAGGCGGGACGGGTAGCAATCAGCCCCAGCATTTT CASSLGGTGSNQPQHF
- TRBJ2-7 TRBV13 - TGTGCCAGCAGCTTATACGAGGCGGAGCAGTACTTC CASSLYEAEQYF
- TRBJ2-5 TRBV11-2 - TGTGCCAGCAGCTTGCATGGGGTCCTCCAAGAGACCCAGTACTTC CASSLHGVLQETQYF
TRBD1 TRBJ2-7 TRBV14 - TGTGCCAGCAGCCAAGTAACCGGGACAGGGTCCCCTGAGCAGTACTTC CASSQVTGTGSPEQYF
- TRBJ2-1 TRBV6-1 - TGTGCCAGCAGTGAAGCCGGCGGGACCTACAATGAGCAGTTCTTC CASSEAGGTYNEQFF
TRBD1 TRBJ1-1 TRBV19 - TGTGCCAGTAGGACAGGGGAATGGTCTGAAGCTTTCTTT CASRTGEWSEAFF
- TRBJ1-4 TRBV2 - TGTGCCAGCATACAGGGTTTTTATGAAAAACTGTTTTTT CASIQGFYEKLFF
TRBD2 TRBJ2-1 TRBV6-4 - TGTGCCAGCAGCCTTCTAGCGGAGCCTTACAATGAGCAGTTCTTC CASSLLAEPYNEQFF
TRBD1 TRBJ1-1 TRBV4-3 - TGCGCCAGCAGCCCAAACAGGGGGTGGAACACTGAAGCTTTCTTT CASSPNRGWNTEAFF
- TRBJ1-2 TRBV2 few TGTGCCAGCACAGGGTTGGGCTATGGCTACACCTTC CASTGLGYGYTF
TRBD1 TRBJ1-1 TRBV25-1 - TGTGCCAGCAGTGAACAGGGGGGTGGCACTGAAGCTTTCTTT CASSEQGGGTEAFF
TRBD1 TRBJ2-7 TRBV11-2 - TGTGCCAGCAGCTTAGCATCCGGGACAGGCTACGAGCAGTACTTC CASSLASGTGYEQYF
TRBD1 TRBJ2-2 TRBV6-1 - TGTGCCGCGGGCCGGGACAGTGCGGCCGGGGAGCTGTTTTTT CAAGRDSAAGELFF
TRBD1 TRBJ2-6 TRBV7-2 - TGTGCCAGCAGCAAAAGACAGGGGAGCTCTGGGGCCAACGTCCTGACTTTC CASSKRQGSSGANVLTF
- TRBJ2-1 TRBV4-2 - TGTGCCAGCAGCCAAGATAAGGCAAGCGACAATGAGCAGTTCTTC CASSQDKASDNEQFF
- TRBJ2-3 TRBV4-1 - TGCGCCAGCAGCCACCCATTCACAGATACGCAGTATTTT CASSHPFTDTQYF
TRBD1 TRBJ1-1 TRBV29-1 - TGCAGCGCCCTCACGATACAGGGGAAGAACACTGAAGCTTTCTTT CSALTIQGKNTEAFF
TRBD1 TRBJ2-1 TRBV7-8 - TGTGCCAGCAGCACGACAGGGGACAATGAGCAGTTCTTC CASSTTGDNEQFF
- TRBJ1-1 TRBV7-2 - TGTGCCAGCAGCCCTATGGGACACCCTAACACTGAAGCTTTCTTT CASSPMGHPNTEAFF
- TRBJ2-7 TRBV30 - TGTGCCTGGAGTGTGAATAGCGCCGTCTCCTACGAGCAGTACTTC CAWSVNSAVSYEQYF
TRBD1 TRBJ2-7 TRBV27 - TGTGCCACCCGACCCTCACGGGACAGGGCGGACGAGCAGTACTTC CATRPSRDRADEQYF
- TRBJ2-3 TRBV5-1 - TGCGCCAGCAGACTCACAGATACGCAGTATTTT CASRLTDTQYF
TRBD1 TRBJ2-7 TRBV6-5 - TGTGCCAGCAGTATCACGGGACAGGTGGCCTACGAGCAGTACTTC CASSITGQVAYEQYF
TRBD2 TRBJ2-2 TRBV7-8 - TGTGCCAGCAGCTTCCCGAGCGGGAGAATGGCCGGGGAGCTGTTTTTT CASSFPSGRMAGELFF
TRBD1 TRBJ2-7 TRBV7-9 - TGTGCCAGCAGCCCTTCGACCCCGGGACAGGGAGTCTACGAGCAGTACTTC CASSPSTPGQGVYEQYF
TRBD1 TRBJ2-6 TRBV11-3 - TGTGCCAGCAGCCTGAGCCAGGGGGCTAGGGCCAACGTCCTGACTTTC CASSLSQGARANVLTF
TRBD2 TRBJ2-3 TRBV27 - TGTGCCAGCAGCCCCGGACTAGCGGGAGGGTTCACAGATACGCAGTATTTT CASSPGLAGGFTDTQYF
TRBD2 TRBJ2-5 TRBV5-5 - TGTGCCAGCAGCTCCGGGACTAGCGGGAGGGCAGAGACCCAGTACTTC CASSSGTSGRAETQYF